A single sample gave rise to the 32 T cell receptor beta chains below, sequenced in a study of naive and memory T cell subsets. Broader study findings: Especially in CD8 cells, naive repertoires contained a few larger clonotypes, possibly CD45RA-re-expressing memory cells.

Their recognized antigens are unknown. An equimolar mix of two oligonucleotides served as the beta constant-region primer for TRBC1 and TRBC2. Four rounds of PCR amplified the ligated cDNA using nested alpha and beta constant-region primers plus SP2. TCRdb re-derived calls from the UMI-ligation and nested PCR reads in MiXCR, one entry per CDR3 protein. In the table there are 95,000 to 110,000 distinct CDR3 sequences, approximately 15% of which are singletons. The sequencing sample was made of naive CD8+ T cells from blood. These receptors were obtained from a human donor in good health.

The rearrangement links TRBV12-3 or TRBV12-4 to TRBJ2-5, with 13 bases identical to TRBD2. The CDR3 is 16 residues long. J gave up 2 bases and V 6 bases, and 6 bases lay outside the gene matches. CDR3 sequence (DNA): TGTGCCAGCAGCCAGACTAGCGGGAGGTATCAAGAGACCCAGTACTTC. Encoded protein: CASSQTSGRYQETQYF.

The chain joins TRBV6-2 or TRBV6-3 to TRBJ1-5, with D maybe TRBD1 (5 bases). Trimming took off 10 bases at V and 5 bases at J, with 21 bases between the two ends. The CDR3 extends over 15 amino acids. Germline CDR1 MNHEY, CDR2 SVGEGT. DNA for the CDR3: TGTGCCAACGGTCAGGCAGGGACGGTTGATCAGCCCCAGCATTTT. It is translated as CANGQAGTVDQPQHF.

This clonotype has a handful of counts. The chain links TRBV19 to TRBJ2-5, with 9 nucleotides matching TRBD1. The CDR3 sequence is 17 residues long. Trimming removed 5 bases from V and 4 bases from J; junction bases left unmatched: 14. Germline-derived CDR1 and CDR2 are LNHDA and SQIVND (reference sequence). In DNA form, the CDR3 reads TGTGCCAGTAGTCTCTCCCCGGACAGGGGAGTGGTAGAGACCCAGTACTTC. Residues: CASSLSPDRGVVETQYF.

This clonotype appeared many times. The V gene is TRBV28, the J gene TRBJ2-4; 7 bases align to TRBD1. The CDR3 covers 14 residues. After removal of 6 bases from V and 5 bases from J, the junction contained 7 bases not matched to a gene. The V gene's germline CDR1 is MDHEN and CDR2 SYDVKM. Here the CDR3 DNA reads TGTGCCAGCAGCTATAATACAGGGGAAAACATTCAGTACTTC. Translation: CASSYNTGENIQYF. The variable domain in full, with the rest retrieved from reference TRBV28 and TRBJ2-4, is DVKVTQSSRYLVKRTGEKVFLECVQDMDHENMFWYRQDPGLGLRLIYFSYDVKMKEKGDIPEGYSVSREKKERFSLILESASTNQTSMYLCASSYNTGENIQYFGAGTRLSVL.

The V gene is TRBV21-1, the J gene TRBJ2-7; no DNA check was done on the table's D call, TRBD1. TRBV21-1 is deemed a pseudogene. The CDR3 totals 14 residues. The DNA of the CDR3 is TGTGCCAGCAGCAACCCTGACAGGGCCTACGAGCAGTACTTC. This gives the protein CASSNPDRAYEQYF.

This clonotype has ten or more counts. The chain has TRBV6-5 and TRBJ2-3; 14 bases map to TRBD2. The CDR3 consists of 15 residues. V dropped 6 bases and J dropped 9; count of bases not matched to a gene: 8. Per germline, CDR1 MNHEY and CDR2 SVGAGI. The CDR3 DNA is TGTGCCAGCAGCCGGACTAGCGGGGGGTTGGAGACGCAGTATTTT. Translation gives CASSRTSGGLETQYF.

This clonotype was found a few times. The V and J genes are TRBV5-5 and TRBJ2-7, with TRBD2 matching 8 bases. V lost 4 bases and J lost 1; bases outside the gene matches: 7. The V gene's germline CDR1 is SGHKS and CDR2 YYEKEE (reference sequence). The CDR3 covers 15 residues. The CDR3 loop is CASSRGGLSSYEQYF. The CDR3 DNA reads TGTGCCAGCAGCCGGGGGGGGCTCTCGTCCTACGAGCAGTACTTC.

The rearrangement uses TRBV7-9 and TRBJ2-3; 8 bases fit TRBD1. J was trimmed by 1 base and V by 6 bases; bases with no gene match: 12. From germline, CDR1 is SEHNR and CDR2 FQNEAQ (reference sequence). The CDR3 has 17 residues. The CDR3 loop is CASRFGTGFVGTDTQYF. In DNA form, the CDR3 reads TGTGCCAGCAGATTCGGGACAGGCTTCGTTGGCACAGATACGCAGTATTTT.

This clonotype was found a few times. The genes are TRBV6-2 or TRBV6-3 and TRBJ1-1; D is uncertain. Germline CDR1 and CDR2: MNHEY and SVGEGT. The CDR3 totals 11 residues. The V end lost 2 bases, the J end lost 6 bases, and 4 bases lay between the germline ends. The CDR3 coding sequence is TGTGCCAGCAGTTACGCGGCTGAAGCTTTCTTT. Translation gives CASSYAAEAFF.

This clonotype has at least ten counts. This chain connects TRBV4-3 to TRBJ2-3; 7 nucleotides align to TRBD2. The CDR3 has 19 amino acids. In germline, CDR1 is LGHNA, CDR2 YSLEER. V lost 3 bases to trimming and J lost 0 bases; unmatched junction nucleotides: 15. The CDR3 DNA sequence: TGCGCCAGCAGCCAGATACTCAACCCGCAGGGAGGGAGCACAGATACGCAGTATTTT. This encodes CASSQILNPQGGSTDTQYF.

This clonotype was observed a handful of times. CDR3 bases: TGCGCCAGCAGCCAAGATAGAACTAGCGGGATCTCCTACGAGCAGTACTTC. This translates into CASSQDRTSGISYEQYF. V gene TRBV4-3 combines with J gene TRBJ2-7, with 10 bases identical to TRBD2. J lost 0 bases, V lost 0 bases, and 5 bases had no gene match. This CDR3 contains 17 residues. Germline V gene data show CDR1 as LGHNA and CDR2 as YSLEER.

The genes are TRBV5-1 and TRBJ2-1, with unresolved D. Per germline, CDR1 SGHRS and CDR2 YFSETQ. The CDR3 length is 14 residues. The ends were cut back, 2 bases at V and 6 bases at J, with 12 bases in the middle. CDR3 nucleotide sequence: TGCGCCAGCAGCTTCGGCAGTACCGGCAATGAGCAGTTCTTC. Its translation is CASSFGSTGNEQFF. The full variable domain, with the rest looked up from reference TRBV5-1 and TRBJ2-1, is KAGVTQTPRYLIKTRGQQVTLSCSPISGHRSVSWYQQTPGQGLQFLFEYFSETQRNKGNFPGRFSGRQFSNSRSEMNVSTLELGDSALYLCASSFGSTGNEQFFGPGTRLTVL.

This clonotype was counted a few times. The DNA of the CDR3 is TGTGCCACCAGTGAGCGGGGGACGTACCAAGAGACCCAGTACTTC. Encoded protein: CATSERGTYQETQYF. The rearrangement links TRBV15 to TRBJ2-5; 8 bases map to TRBD2. CDR3 length: 15 residues. CDR1 and CDR2 from the germline V gene are LNHNV and YYDKDF (reference sequence). Losses at the gene ends were 6 bases for V and 0 bases for J; bases not matched to a gene: 6.

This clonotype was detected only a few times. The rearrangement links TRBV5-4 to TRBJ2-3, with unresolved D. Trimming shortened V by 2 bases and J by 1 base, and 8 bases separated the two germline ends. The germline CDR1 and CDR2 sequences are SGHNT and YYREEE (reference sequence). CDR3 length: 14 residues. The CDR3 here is CASSFGRRTDTQYF. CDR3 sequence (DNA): TGTGCCAGCAGCTTTGGCAGACGCACAGATACGCAGTATTTT.

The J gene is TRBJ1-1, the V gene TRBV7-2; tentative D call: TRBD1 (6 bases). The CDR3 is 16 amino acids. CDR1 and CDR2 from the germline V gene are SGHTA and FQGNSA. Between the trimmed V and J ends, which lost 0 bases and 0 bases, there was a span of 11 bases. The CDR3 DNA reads TGTGCCAGCAGCTTAGCGTACAGGGAAGTGAACACTGAAGCTTTCTTT. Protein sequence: CASSLAYREVNTEAFF. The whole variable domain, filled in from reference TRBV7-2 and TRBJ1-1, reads GAGVSQSPSNKVTEKGKDVELRCDPISGHTALYWYRQSLGQGLEFLIYFQGNSAPDKSGLPSDRFSAERTGGSVSTLTIQRTQQEDSAVYLCASSLAYREVNTEAFFGQGTRLTVV.

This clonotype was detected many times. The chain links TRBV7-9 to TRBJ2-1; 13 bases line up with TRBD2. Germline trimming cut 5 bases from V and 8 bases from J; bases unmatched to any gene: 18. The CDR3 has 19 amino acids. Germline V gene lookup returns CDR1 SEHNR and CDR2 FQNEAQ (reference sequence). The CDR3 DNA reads TGTGCCAGCAGCGCCCCCGAGGGGACTAGCGGGGAAGGGAGGCATGAGCAGTTCTTC. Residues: CASSAPEGTSGEGRHEQFF.

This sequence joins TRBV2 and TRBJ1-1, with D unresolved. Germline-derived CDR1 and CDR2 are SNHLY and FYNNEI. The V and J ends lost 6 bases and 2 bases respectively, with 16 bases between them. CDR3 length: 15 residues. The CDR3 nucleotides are TGTGCCAGCAGCGCCACCCCTCCAGGCAACACTGAAGCTTTCTTT. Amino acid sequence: CASSATPPGNTEAFF. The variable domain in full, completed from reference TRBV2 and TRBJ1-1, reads EPEVTQTPSHQVTQMGQEVILRCVPISNHLYFYWYRQILGQKVEFLVSFYNNEISEKSEIFDDQFSVERPDGSNFTLKIRSTKLEDSAMYFCASSATPPGNTEAFFGQGTRLTVV.

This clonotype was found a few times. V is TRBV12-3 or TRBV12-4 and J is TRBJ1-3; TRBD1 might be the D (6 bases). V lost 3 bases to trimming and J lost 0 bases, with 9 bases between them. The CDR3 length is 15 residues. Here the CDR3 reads CASSLDSGSGNTIYF. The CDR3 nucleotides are TGTGCCAGCAGTTTGGACAGCGGCTCTGGAAACACCATATATTTT.

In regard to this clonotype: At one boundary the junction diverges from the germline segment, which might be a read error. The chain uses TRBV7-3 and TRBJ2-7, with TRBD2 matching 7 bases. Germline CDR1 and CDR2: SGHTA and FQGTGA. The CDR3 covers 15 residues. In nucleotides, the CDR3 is TGTGCCAGCAGCTTAATCCCGGGACTATACTACGAGCATTACTTC. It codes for CASSLIPGLYYEHYF.

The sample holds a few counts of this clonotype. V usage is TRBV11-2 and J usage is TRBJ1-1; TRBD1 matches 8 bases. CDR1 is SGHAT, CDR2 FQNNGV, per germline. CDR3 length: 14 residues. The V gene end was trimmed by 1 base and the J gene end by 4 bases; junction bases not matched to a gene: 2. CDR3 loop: CASSLGRGPTEAFF. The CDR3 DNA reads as TGTGCCAGCAGCTTAGGCAGGGGGCCCACTGAAGCTTTCTTT. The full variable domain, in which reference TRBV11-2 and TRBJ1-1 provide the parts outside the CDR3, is EAGVAQSPRYKIIEKRQSVAFWCNPISGHATLYWYQQILGQGPKLLIQFQNNGVVDDSQLPKDRFSAERLKGVDSTLKIQPAKLEDSAVYLCASSLGRGPTEAFFGQGTRLTVV.

CDR3 amino acids: CASSQDRGQGSYEQYF. The CDR3 coding sequence is TGTGCCAGCAGCCAAGATAGGGGACAGGGATCCTACGAGCAGTACTTC. V and J are TRBV14 and TRBJ2-7, with TRBD1 identical over 9 bases. V trimming: 0 bases; J trimming: 1 base; junction bases outside the gene matches: 4. Germline CDR1 reads SGHDN; CDR2 reads FVKESK. CDR3 length: 16 amino acids.

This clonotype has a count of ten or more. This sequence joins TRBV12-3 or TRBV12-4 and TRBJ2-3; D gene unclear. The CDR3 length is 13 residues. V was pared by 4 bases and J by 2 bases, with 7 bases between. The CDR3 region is CASSYFSTDTQYF. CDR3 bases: TGTGCCAGCAGTTACTTCTCCACAGATACGCAGTATTTT.

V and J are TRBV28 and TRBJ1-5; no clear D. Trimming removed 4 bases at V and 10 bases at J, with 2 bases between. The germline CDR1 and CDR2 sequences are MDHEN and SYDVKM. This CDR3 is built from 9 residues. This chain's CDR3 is CASSYPQHF. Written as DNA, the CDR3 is TGTGCCAGCAGTTATCCCCAGCATTTT.

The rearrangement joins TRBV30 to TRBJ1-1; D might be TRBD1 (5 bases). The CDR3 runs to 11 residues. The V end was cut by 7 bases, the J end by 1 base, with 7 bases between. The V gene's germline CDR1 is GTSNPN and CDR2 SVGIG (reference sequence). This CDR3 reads CAYGQNTEAFF. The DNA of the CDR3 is TGTGCCTACGGACAGAACACTGAAGCTTTCTTT.

CDR3 region: CASSLAGGGPNTGELFF. The DNA of the CDR3 is TGTGCCAGCAGCTTGGCCGGGGGGGGGCCCAACACCGGGGAGCTGTTTTTT. This chain connects TRBV5-6 to TRBJ2-2; 8 bases are shared with TRBD2. Germline V gives CDR1 SGHDT, CDR2 YYEEEE. The trim removed 0 bases at V and 2 bases at J, leaving 6 bases unmatched. The CDR3 spans 17 residues.

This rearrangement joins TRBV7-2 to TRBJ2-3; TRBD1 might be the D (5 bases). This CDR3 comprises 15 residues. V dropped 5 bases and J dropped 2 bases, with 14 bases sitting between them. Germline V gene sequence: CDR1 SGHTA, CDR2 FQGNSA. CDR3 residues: CASSPRRGYTDTQYF. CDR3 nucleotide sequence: TGTGCCAGCAGCCCACGTAGGGGATACACAGATACGCAGTATTTT.

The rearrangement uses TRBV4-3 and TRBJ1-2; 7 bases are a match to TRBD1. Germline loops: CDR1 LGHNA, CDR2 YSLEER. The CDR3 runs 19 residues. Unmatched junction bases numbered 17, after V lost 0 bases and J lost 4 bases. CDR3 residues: CASSQELEILGGSVYGYTF. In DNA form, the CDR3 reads TGCGCCAGCAGCCAAGAGCTGGAGATTTTAGGGGGCAGTGTCTATGGCTACACCTTC.

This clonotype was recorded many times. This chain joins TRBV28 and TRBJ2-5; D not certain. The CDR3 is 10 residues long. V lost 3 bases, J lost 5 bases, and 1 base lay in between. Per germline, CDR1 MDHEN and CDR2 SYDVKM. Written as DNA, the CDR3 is TGTGCCAGCAGTTTGGAGACCCAGTACTTC. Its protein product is CASSLETQYF.

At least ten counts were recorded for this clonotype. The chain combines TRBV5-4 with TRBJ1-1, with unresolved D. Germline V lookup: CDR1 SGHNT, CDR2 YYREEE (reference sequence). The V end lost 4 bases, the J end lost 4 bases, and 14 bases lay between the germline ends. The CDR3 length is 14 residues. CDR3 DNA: TGTGCCAGCAGCAAGTTTAATACGGGCACTGAAGCTTTCTTT. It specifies CASSKFNTGTEAFF.

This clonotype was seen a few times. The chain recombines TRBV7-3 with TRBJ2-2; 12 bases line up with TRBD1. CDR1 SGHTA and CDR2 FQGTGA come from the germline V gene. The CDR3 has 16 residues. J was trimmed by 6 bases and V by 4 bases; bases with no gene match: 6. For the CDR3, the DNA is TGTGCCAGCAGCTCTCCGGGACAGGGGGCGGCCGGGGAGCTGTTTTTT. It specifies CASSSPGQGAAGELFF.

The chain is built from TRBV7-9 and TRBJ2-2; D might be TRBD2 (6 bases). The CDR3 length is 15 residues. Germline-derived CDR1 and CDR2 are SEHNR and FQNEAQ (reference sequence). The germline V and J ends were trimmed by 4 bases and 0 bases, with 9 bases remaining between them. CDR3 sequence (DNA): TGTGCCAGCAGCTCGGGGGACGCGAACACCGGGGAGCTGTTTTTT. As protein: CASSSGDANTGELFF. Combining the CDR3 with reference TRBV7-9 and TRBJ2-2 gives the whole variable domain DTGVSQNPRHKITKRGQNVTFRCDPISEHNRLYWYRQTLGQGPEFLTYFQNEAQLEKSRLLSDRFSAERPKGSFSTLEIQRTEQGDSAMYLCASSSGDANTGELFFGEGSRLTVL.

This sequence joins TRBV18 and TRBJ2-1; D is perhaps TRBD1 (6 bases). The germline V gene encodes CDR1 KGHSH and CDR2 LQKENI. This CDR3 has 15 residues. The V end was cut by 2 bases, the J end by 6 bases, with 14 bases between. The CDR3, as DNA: TGTGCCAGCTCACCATACAGGGCCCCCGTCAATGAGCAGTTCTTC. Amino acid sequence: CASSPYRAPVNEQFF. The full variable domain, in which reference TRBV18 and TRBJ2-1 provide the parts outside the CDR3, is NAGVMQNPRHLVRRRGQEARLRCSPMKGHSHVYWYRQLPEEGLKFMVYLQKENIIDESGMPKERFSAEFPKEGPSILRIQQVVRGDSAAYFCASSPYRAPVNEQFFGPGTRLTVL.